A single sample is the source of the 22 T cell receptor beta chains below, sequenced in a study of blood T cells in healthy people across ages (dated by TCRdb to the mid-2010s). The library was produced with 5' RACE. A second roughly 6 to 12 cycle PCR used a sample-barcoded 5' primer and a J-beta primer mix. TCRdb trimmed the raw reads at Q25, called clones with MiXCR and kept productive beta chains. A single entry per CDR3 protein holds the most common genes and DNA from its merged rows. Across this sample there are 1.5 million to 2 million distinct CDR3 sequences, with approximately 39% seen only once. The ten biggest clones cover roughly 23% of the sample. The sample consisted of blood. These receptors all come from a human donor in good health.

This clonotype was observed a few times. The rearrangement uses TRBV7-9 and TRBJ1-1; D unclear. V lost 5 bases, J lost 8 bases, and 3 bases lay in between. Germline V gene data show CDR1 as SEHNR and CDR2 as FQNEAQ (reference sequence). The CDR3 sequence is 9 residues long. CDR3 residues: CASSGEAFF. CDR3 sequence (DNA): TGTGCCAGCAGCGGCGAAGCTTTCTTT.

This clonotype was counted at least ten times. This chain links TRBV4-3 with TRBJ2-3; D unclear. V dropped 0 bases and J dropped 1 base, with 14 bases sitting between them. The CDR3 length is 17 residues. Germline loops: CDR1 LGHNA, CDR2 YSLEER. The CDR3 DNA reads as TGCGCCAGCAGCCAAGACCTCTCCTCCCTGCGCACAGATACGCAGTATTTT. Amino acids: CASSQDLSSLRTDTQYF.

V usage is TRBV29-1 and J usage is TRBJ2-5; possible D gene TRBD2, 6 bases. Trimming took off 3 bases at V and 2 bases at J, with 13 bases between the two ends. The CDR3 length is 14 residues. The germline V gene encodes CDR1 SQVTM and CDR2 ANQGSEA. In DNA, the CDR3 is TGCAGCGTTGATAGCGGACCTAGACAAGAGACCCAGTACTTC. This translates into CSVDSGPRQETQYF.

This clonotype was counted between two and nine times. J is TRBJ2-1 and V is TRBV20-1; a weak D match, TRBD2 (6 bases). Germline CDR1 reads DFQATT; CDR2 reads SNEGSKA (reference sequence). The CDR3 contains 13 residues. V was pared by 8 bases and J by 4 bases, with 15 bases between. CDR3 protein: CSTPGLQYNEQFF. CDR3 DNA sequence: TGCAGTACGCCGGGACTTCAGTACAATGAGCAGTTCTTC.

The chain carries TRBV7-2 and TRBJ2-6; D gene unclear. The CDR3 has 16 amino acids. V lost 5 bases to trimming and J lost 1 base, with 12 bases between them. The germline gives CDR1 SGHTA, CDR2 FQGNSA. In nucleotides, the CDR3 is TGTGCCAGCAGCCCCGCTATTACTTCTGGGGCCAACGTCCTGACTTTC. It specifies CASSPAITSGANVLTF.

This clonotype occurred a few times. The CDR3, as DNA: TGTGCCATCAGTGAGGCACCATTTGGCCTAGCGGGGAGGGATACGCAGTATTTT. Translated: CAISEAPFGLAGRDTQYF. The chain has TRBV10-3 and TRBJ2-3; 9 bases are shared with TRBD2. The CDR3 covers 18 residues. From germline, CDR1 is ENHRY and CDR2 SYGVKD. J lost 6 bases, V lost 2 bases, and 15 bases had no gene match.

The chain joins TRBV10-3 to TRBJ2-7, with TRBD1 as a possible D gene (5 bases). Per the germline V gene, CDR1 is ENHRY and CDR2 is SYGVKD. V lost 6 bases, J lost 6 bases, and 12 bases lay in between. This CDR3 contains 12 residues. CDR3 residues: CAISLTELEQYF. The CDR3 bases are TGTGCCATCAGCCTGACAGAGCTCGAGCAGTACTTC.

Details on this clonotype: Compared with germline, one end of the junction differs, possibly owing to a read error. CDR3 loop: CASSGQGDSPRHF. CDR3 DNA: TGTGCCAGCAGCGGACAGGGGGATTCACCCCGCCACTTT. The chain carries TRBV2 and TRBJ1-6, with 10 bases aligning to TRBD1. The CDR3 extends over 13 amino acids. Germline CDR1 reads SNHLY; CDR2 reads FYNNEI.

The chain carries TRBV21-1 and TRBJ2-1. Gene TRBJ2-7 matches the end of the DNA better, so the J call may be wrong. TRBV21-1 is a listed pseudogene. CDR3 length: 16 residues. CDR3 nucleotides: TGTGCCAGCAGCAAAGTACGAGACAGCTCATCCTACGAGCAGTACTTC. It translates to CASSKVRDSSSYEQYF.

This clonotype appeared once. The V gene is TRBV19, the J gene TRBJ2-4, with TRBD2 matching over 7 bases. Germline CDR1 is LNHDA and CDR2 is SQIVND (reference sequence). V lost 11 bases to trimming and J lost 13 bases; unmatched junction nucleotides: 29. The CDR3 has 17 amino acids. The CDR3 loop is CAGSLSRGVWSYNEQYF. As DNA, the CDR3 is TGTGCCGGTTCCCTCAGTCGGGGGGTATGGTCCTACAATGAGCAGTACTTC.

The V call is TRBV29-1, the J call TRBJ1-2, with D possibly TRBD1 on 5 matching bases. The CDR3 spans 14 residues. CDR1 SQVTM and CDR2 ANQGSEA come from the germline V gene. The germline V and J ends were trimmed by 7 bases and 10 bases, with 25 bases remaining between them. The CDR3 coding sequence is TGCAGCGCCCAATACCTGGCGGGGGACGGTGACTACACCTTC. This gives the protein CSAQYLAGDGDYTF.

The chain couples TRBV4-1 to TRBJ1-2; D is ambiguous. Germline CDR1 is MGHRA and CDR2 is YSYEKL. Trimming shortened V by 1 base and J by 1 base, and 16 bases separated the two germline ends. The CDR3 spans 17 residues. The CDR3 here is CASSQGVRPQDNYGYTF. As DNA, the CDR3 is TGCGCCAGCAGCCAAGGGGTGCGTCCCCAAGATAACTATGGCTACACCTTC.

The chain recombines TRBV11-2 with TRBJ1-2, with D tentatively TRBD1 (5 bases). Germline lookup yields CDR1 SGHAT and CDR2 FQNNGV. The CDR3 sequence is 15 residues long. V was trimmed by 5 bases and J by 2 bases, leaving 15 bases between them. This CDR3 is CASSRPGTENYGYTF. CDR3 nucleotide sequence: TGTGCCAGCAGCCGACCCGGGACCGAAAACTATGGCTACACCTTC.

The chain joins TRBV11-3 to TRBJ2-3; 11 bases fit TRBD2. The CDR3 runs to 17 residues. With V trimmed by 0 bases and J by 2 bases, 4 bases remained unmatched. Germline CDR1 and CDR2: SGHNT and YENEEA. Written as DNA, the CDR3 is TGTGCCAGCAGCTTAGAGACTAGCGGGGCCACCACAGATACGCAGTATTTT. This encodes CASSLETSGATTDTQYF. The full variable domain, its missing parts supplied by reference TRBV11-3 and TRBJ2-3, is EAGVVQSPRYKIIEKKQPVAFWCNPISGHNTLYWYLQNLGQGPELLIRYENEEAVDDSQLPKDRFSAERLKGVDSTLKIQPAELGDSAVYLCASSLETSGATTDTQYFGPGTRLTVL.

Comments on this clonotype: One end of the junction is discordant with germline, which a read error may explain. J is TRBJ2-5 and V is TRBV7-2; D might be TRBD1 (5 bases). The CDR3 runs 16 residues. Germline lookup yields CDR1 SGHTA and CDR2 FQGNSA. As DNA, the CDR3 is TGTGCCGGCAGCTTCGGGCAGGGCGCTTGGGGAGAGACCCAGTACTTC. Translated: CAGSFGQGAWGETQYF.

This chain connects TRBV12-3 or TRBV12-4 to TRBJ1-2; 9 bases line up with TRBD1. V lost 7 bases to trimming and J lost 8 bases; unmatched junction nucleotides: 11. This CDR3 has 14 amino acids. The CDR3 nucleotides read TGTGCCAGCAATCACCCAGGGACAGGGAACGGCTACACCTTC. It yields the protein CASNHPGTGNGYTF.

This clonotype came up a few times. V and J are TRBV7-2 and TRBJ1-4, with D possibly being TRBD1 (6 bases). The CDR3 has 16 amino acids. Trimming removed 4 bases at V and 7 bases at J, with 19 bases between. Germline loops: CDR1 SGHTA, CDR2 FQGNSA. CDR3 bases: TGTGCCAGCAGCTCGGGGGTACACGGAGGGGGTGAAAAACTGTTTTTT. It translates to CASSSGVHGGGEKLFF.

The chain carries TRBV4-1 and TRBJ2-1, with no clear D. The CDR3 consists of 14 residues. Germline CDR1 and CDR2: MGHRA and YSYEKL. V lost 1 base, J lost 5 bases, and 9 bases lay in between. Here the CDR3 DNA reads TGCGCCAGCAGCCAAGCCCCCACGGACAATGAGCAGTTCTTC. It encodes CASSQAPTDNEQFF.

V is TRBV25-1 and J is TRBJ2-2, with a weak D call TRBD2 (5 bases). Trimming removed 6 bases at V and 0 bases at J, with 11 bases between. Germline loops: CDR1 MGHDK, CDR2 SYGVNS. There are 15 residues in the CDR3. CDR3 nucleotides: TGTGCCAGCAGGTCCGGGATCCCGAACACCGGGGAGCTGTTTTTT. The encoded protein is CASRSGIPNTGELFF. The whole variable domain, remainder taken from reference TRBV25-1 and TRBJ2-2, is EADIYQTPRYLVIGTGKKITLECSQTMGHDKMYWYQQDPGMELHLIHYSYGVNSTEKGDLSSESTVSRIRTEHFPLTLESARPSHTSQYLCASRSGIPNTGELFFGEGSRLTVL.

The CDR3 here is CASSELRVGTYSPLHF. The CDR3 DNA is TGTGCCAGCAGTGAATTGAGAGTAGGGACTTATTCACCCCTCCACTTT. V and J are TRBV6-1 and TRBJ1-6; D is perhaps TRBD1 (5 bases). Between the trimmed V and J ends, which lost 2 bases and 8 bases, there was a span of 16 bases. Germline V lookup: CDR1 MNHNS, CDR2 SASEGT. The CDR3 loop spans 16 amino acids.

This chain joins TRBV7-9 and TRBJ1-6, with a tentative D call TRBD1 (6 bases). V was pared by 7 bases and J by 9 bases, with 16 bases between. The CDR3 is 14 residues long. Germline-derived CDR1 and CDR2 are SEHNR and FQNEAQ (reference sequence). The CDR3 sequence is CASNPSGVFSPLHF. CDR3 DNA: TGTGCCAGCAATCCTTCAGGGGTATTTTCACCCCTCCACTTT.

This clonotype was seen many times. V gene TRBV4-3 combines with J gene TRBJ2-1, with D possibly TRBD2 on 6 matching bases. There are 15 residues in the CDR3. V was pared by 5 bases and J by 5 bases, with 16 bases between. Germline lookup yields CDR1 LGHNA and CDR2 YSLEER. The CDR3: CASSGALGGNNEQFF. CDR3 DNA sequence: TGCGCCAGCAGCGGGGCCCTCGGGGGAAACAATGAGCAGTTCTTC.